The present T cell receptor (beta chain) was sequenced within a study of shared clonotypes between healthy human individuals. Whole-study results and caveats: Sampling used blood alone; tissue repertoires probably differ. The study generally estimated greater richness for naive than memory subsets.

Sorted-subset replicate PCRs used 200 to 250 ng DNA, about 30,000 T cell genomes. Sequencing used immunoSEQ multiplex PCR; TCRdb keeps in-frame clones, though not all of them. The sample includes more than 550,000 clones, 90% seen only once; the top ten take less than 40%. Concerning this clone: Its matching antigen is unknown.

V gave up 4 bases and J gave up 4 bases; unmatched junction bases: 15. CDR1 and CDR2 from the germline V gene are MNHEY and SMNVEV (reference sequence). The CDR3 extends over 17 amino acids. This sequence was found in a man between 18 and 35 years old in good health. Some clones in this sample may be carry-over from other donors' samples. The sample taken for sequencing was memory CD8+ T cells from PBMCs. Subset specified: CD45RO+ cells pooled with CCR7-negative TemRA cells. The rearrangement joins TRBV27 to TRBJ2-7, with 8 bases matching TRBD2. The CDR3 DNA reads TGTGCCAGCAGTTCTAAGGCGGGAGGACCTAATGATTACGAGCAGTACTTC. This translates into CASSSKAGGPNDYEQYF.